A selection of T cell receptor beta chains follows, all from one sample in a study of cytomegalovirus exposure and HLA in healthy donors. Assay used: immunoSEQ multiplex PCR; TCRdb lists only in-frame clones, some missing. The table has 100,000 to 150,000 clones, about three quarters seen once. The sequenced sample was PBMCs. Receptors originate from a woman younger than 45 in good health and CMV-seronegative. The CDR3 runs from the conserved cysteine through the conserved F or W. The order of the fields is D gene, clone size, V gene, J gene, CDR3 DNA, CDR3 protein. A D gene is named only where the DNA matches it firmly. The size of a clone is reported for some rows only, either as once, few or many, or as a class for expanded clones.

TRBD1	.	TRBV19	TRBJ2-7	TGTGCCAGTAGTCAGGGGGCTCTGGGTGGCTCCTACGAGCAGTACTTC	CASSQGALGGSYEQYF
TRBD1	.	TRBV19	TRBJ2-1	TGTGCCACCACTCCCGGACAGGGGTTATATGAGCAGTTCTTC	CATTPGQGLYEQFF
.	.	TRBV6-4	TRBJ2-2	TGTGCCAGCAGTGACAGGGAGGACACCGGGGAGCTGTTTTTT	CASSDREDTGELFF
.	.	TRBV5-6	TRBJ1-5	TGTGCCAGCAGCTTGGGGCAGGGCAATAGCAATCAGCCCCAGCATTTT	CASSLGQGNSNQPQHF
TRBD1	few	TRBV12-5	TRBJ2-7	TGTGCTAGTGGTTATGACAGGGCCTACGAGCAGTACTTC	CASGYDRAYEQYF
.	.	TRBV4-3	TRBJ1-1	TGCGCCAGCAGCCAAGATTCAGCTGGCGGGGTAGGGGAAGCTTTCTTT	CASSQDSAGGVGEAFF
TRBD2	.	TRBV9	TRBJ2-1	TGTGCCAGCAGCGTAGCCCCACTAGCGGGAGGGGAGGTCGATGAGCAGTTCTTC	CASSVAPLAGGEVDEQFF
.	.	TRBV7-9	TRBJ1-2	TGTGCCAGCAGCGCGACAGGTAGCTACACCTTC	CASSATGSYTF
.	.	TRBV5-6	TRBJ2-7	TGTGCCAGCAGCTTGGGAGGCCGTGGGAGATCCTACGAGCAGTACTTC	CASSLGGRGRSYEQYF
.	.	TRBV10-3	TRBJ2-2	TGTGCCATCCGGGGTGGACAGAGTAACACCGGGGAGCTGTTTTTT	CAIRGGQSNTGELFF
.	.	TRBV5-1	TRBJ1-6	TGCGCCAGCAGCTTGGATAGCTCCTCACCCCTCCACTTT	CASSLDSSSPLHF
.	.	TRBV5-4	TRBJ2-2	TGTGCCAGCAGGGAGAAGGGGAACCCGGCCGGGGAGCTGTTTTTT	CASREKGNPAGELFF
TRBD2	.	TRBV2	TRBJ2-1	TGTGCCAGCAGGGGGACTAGCGGGTCGGGTTACAATGAGCAGTTCTTC	CASRGTSGSGYNEQFF
TRBD1	.	TRBV30	TRBJ2-7	TGTGCCTGGAGCATAGACAGGGGCGAGCAGTACTTC	CAWSIDRGEQYF
.	.	TRBV2	TRBJ1-2	TGTGCCAGCAGTGAACAGGGGCCTATATCTGGCTACACCTTC	CASSEQGPISGYTF
TRBD2	.	TRBV29-1	TRBJ2-1	TGCAGCGTTGATATTAGCGGGGGGGCCGATGAGCAGTTCTTC	CSVDISGGADEQFF
.	few	TRBV29-1	TRBJ2-7	TGCAGCGTTGATCGGCAGGGGAACGAGCAGTACTTC	CSVDRQGNEQYF
TRBD2	.	TRBV5-1	TRBJ2-1	TGCGCCAGCAGCGGGGGACTAGCGGGGACTTCTTACAATGAGCAGTTCTTC	CASSGGLAGTSYNEQFF
.	.	TRBV14	TRBJ1-2	TGTGCCAGCAGCCCCCGGCGGGGGAACTATGGCTACACCTTC	CASSPRRGNYGYTF
.	.	TRBV2	TRBJ2-4	TGTGCCAGCAGAGACAGGTCCCGGAACATTCAGTACTTC	CASRDRSRNIQYF
.	.	TRBV28	TRBJ1-2	TGTGCCAGCAGTTCGGGGTTCTCGTATGGCTACACCTTC	CASSSGFSYGYTF
.	.	TRBV29-1	TRBJ1-2	TGCAGCGTTGAAGAGGCTCCCTATGGCTACACCTTC	CSVEEAPYGYTF
TRBD2	few	TRBV5-4	TRBJ2-7	TGTGCCAGCAGCTTGATGACTAGCGGGCAGTACGAGCAGTACTTC	CASSLMTSGQYEQYF
.	.	TRBV2	TRBJ2-5	TGTGCCAGCAGCCCCGCAGGAATGCAGATCCAAGAGACCCAGTACTTC	CASSPAGMQIQETQYF
TRBD1	.	TRBV2	TRBJ1-1	TGTGCCAGCAGCACAGGGGGTTTCACTGAAGCTTTCTTT	CASSTGGFTEAFF
TRBD2	.	TRBV9	TRBJ2-3	TGTGCCAGCGGGTTAGGGACTAGAGCAGATACGCAGTATTTT	CASGLGTRADTQYF
.	.	TRBV6-6	TRBJ1-2	TGTGCCAGCAGCGACAAAGTCTATGGCTACACCTTC	CASSDKVYGYTF
.	.	TRBV9	TRBJ2-3	TGTGCCAGCAGCGTAGATCCTAGCTATGGGGCAGATACGCAGTATTTT	CASSVDPSYGADTQYF
TRBD1	.	TRBV19	TRBJ1-1	TGTGCCAGCTCGGGACAGGGGGCCACTGAAGCTTTCTTT	CASSGQGATEAFF
TRBD2	.	TRBV9	TRBJ2-2	TGTGCCAGCAGCGTAGCTGGGGGGGGGTACACCGGGGAGCTGTTTTTT	CASSVAGGGYTGELFF
TRBD1	.	TRBV18	TRBJ2-1	TGTGCCAGCTCACCCAGACAGGGGCGGGATGAGCAGTTCTTC	CASSPRQGRDEQFF
.	.	TRBV5-1	TRBJ1-2	TGCGCCAGCAGCGCTGTCGGGGGAGACTATGGCTACACCTTC	CASSAVGGDYGYTF
.	.	TRBV7-9	TRBJ1-1	TGTGCCAGCAGCTTTAACAAGGGTAGGGGGAACACTGAAGCTTTCTTT	CASSFNKGRGNTEAFF
TRBD1	.	TRBV4-2	TRBJ1-1	TGTGCCAGCAGCCAAGGCTTTGGTGGGACAGGAAAGAACACTGAAGCTTTCTTT	CASSQGFGGTGKNTEAFF
TRBD1	few	TRBV7-6	TRBJ2-7	TGTGCCAGCAGCTTTGGGACAGACGAGCAGTACTTC	CASSFGTDEQYF
TRBD2	once	TRBV7-2	TRBJ2-2	TGTGCCAGCAGCTCCTCGGGACTAAACACCGGGGAGCTGTTTTTT	CASSSSGLNTGELFF
TRBD1	.	TRBV18	TRBJ2-7	TGTGCCAGCTCACAAGCAGGGGGCTACGAGCAGTACTTC	CASSQAGGYEQYF
TRBD1	.	TRBV9	TRBJ2-1	TGTGCCAGCAGCGTAGGAGGGTCGGGACAGGGATACAATGAGCAGTTCTTC	CASSVGGSGQGYNEQFF
.	.	TRBV5-1	TRBJ2-2	TGCGCCAGCAGCTTAACGGGGGACACCGGGGAGCTGTTTTTT	CASSLTGDTGELFF
.	once	TRBV5-8	TRBJ1-2	TGTGCCAGCAGCTTGAACCTGCGGACTGCTAACTATGGCTACACCTTC	CASSLNLRTANYGYTF
.	few	TRBV2	TRBJ2-2	TGTGCCAGCAGCAGATACCTTACACCCGGAGTAGGCACGTCGAACACCGGGGAGCTGTTTTTT	CASSRYLTPGVGTSNTGELFF
.	.	TRBV12-5	TRBJ1-1	TGTGCTAGTGGTTTACCAGGAGGGAGCACTGAAGCTTTCTTT	CASGLPGGSTEAFF
.	few	TRBV6-6	TRBJ1-4	TGTGCCAGCAGTTACGGGCCAGGCACTAATGAAAAACTGTTTTTT	CASSYGPGTNEKLFF
TRBD1	.	TRBV20-1	TRBJ1-1	TGCAGTGCAACAGGGGGCTCTGAAGCTTTCTTT	CSATGGSEAFF
TRBD1	.	TRBV25-1	TRBJ1-6	TGTGCCAGCAGGCGGACAGGGTTGAGAGATTCACCCCTCCACTTT	CASRRTGLRDSPLHF
.	.	TRBV6-5	TRBJ1-1	TGTGCCAGCAGTTACGGAGACACTGAAGCTTTCTTT	CASSYGDTEAFF
.	few	TRBV5-1	TRBJ2-5	TGCGCCAGCAGCTTGCCCGTAGCGAACCAAGAGACCCAGTACTTC	CASSLPVANQETQYF
.	.	TRBV12-5	TRBJ2-2	TGTGCTAGTGGCCCTTCCGGTACCGGGGAGCTGTTTTTT	CASGPSGTGELFF
.	.	TRBV19	TRBJ2-3	TGTGCCAGTAGTTGGAGGGAGGCAGATACGCAGTATTTT	CASSWREADTQYF
.	.	TRBV10-1	TRBJ2-3	TGCGCCAGCAGTGAGTCAGGAGGGGGGGCAGATACGCAGTATTTT	CASSESGGGADTQYF
.	.	TRBV7-3	TRBJ2-7	TGTGCCAGCAGCTTAGGGTATAGGGGAAGCTCCTACGAGCAGTACTTC	CASSLGYRGSSYEQYF
.	once	TRBV2	TRBJ1-5	TGTGCCAGCAGTGAGCAAGACGAGCGACAGCCCCAGCATTTT	CASSEQDERQPQHF
TRBD2	.	TRBV4-2	TRBJ2-2	TGTGCCAGCAGCCAAGAAGGGCTGGGACTAGCGGGAGGCGGGGAGCTGTTTTTT	CASSQEGLGLAGGGELFF
TRBD1	.	TRBV6-5	TRBJ1-1	TGTGCCAGCAGTTACTCAGGGGGCGCGAGACCGGCTTTCTTT	CASSYSGGARPAFF
.	once	TRBV9	TRBJ2-1	TGTGCCAGCAGCGTAGTTGCGGGGAGCTCCTACAATGAGCAGTTCTTC	CASSVVAGSSYNEQFF
.	once	TRBV7-9	TRBJ1-3	TGTTCCAGCAGCCTGACACCTCCTCAAGCTCCTGGAAACACCATATATTTT	CSSSLTPPQAPGNTIYF